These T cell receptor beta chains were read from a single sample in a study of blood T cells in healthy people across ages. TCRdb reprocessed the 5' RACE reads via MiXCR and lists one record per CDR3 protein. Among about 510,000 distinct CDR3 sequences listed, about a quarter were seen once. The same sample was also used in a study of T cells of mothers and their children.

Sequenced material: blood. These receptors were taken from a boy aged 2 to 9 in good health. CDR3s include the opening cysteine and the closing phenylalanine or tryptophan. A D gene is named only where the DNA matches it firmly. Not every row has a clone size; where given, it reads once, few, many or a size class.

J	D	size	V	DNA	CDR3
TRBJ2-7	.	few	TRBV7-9	TGTGCCACCTCCTATCAGTACTTC	CATSYQYF
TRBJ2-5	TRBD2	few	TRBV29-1	TGCAGCGTACGAATAGCGGGAGTTCGAGAGACCCAGTACTTC	CSVRIAGVRETQYF
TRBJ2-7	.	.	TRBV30	TGTGCCTGGAGTGTGGTCGCTGCCTACGAGCAGTACTTC	CAWSVVAAYEQYF
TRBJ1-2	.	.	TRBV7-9	TGTGCCAGCAGCTTGGGGGTCCCGACGGAACGATATGGCTACACCTTC	CASSLGVPTERYGYTF
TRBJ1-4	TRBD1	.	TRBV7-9	TGTGCCAGCAGCCCAGAACAGGGGTCGGCCGAAAAACTGTTTTTT	CASSPEQGSAEKLFF
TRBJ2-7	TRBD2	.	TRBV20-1	TGCAGTGGGGGAGGGGATCGCTACGAGCAGTACTTC	CSGGGDRYEQYF
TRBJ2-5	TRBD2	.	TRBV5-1	TGCGCCAGCAGCTTGTTGGGACTAGCGGGGTCAGAGACCCAGTACTTC	CASSLLGLAGSETQYF
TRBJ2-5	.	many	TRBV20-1	TGCAGTGCCAAGGACAGGGGAGGGTCTAGCGGGGTAATCCAAGAGACCCAGTACTTC	CSAKDRGGSSGVIQETQYF
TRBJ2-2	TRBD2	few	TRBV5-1	TGCGCCAGCAGCAGTCTCGCGGGAGAGTACACCGGGGAGCTGTTTTTT	CASSSLAGEYTGELFF
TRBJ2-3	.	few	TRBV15	TGTGCCACCAGCAGAGATCAGGGAGATACGCAGTATTTT	CATSRDQGDTQYF
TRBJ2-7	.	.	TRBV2	TGTGCCAGCAGTGGGAGGAGGGGGCGGCTAGCCGACTACGAGCAGTACTTC	CASSGRRGRLADYEQYF
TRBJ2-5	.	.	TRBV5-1	TGCGCCAGCAGCTTAGCCTCCCTGGCGGGGCCCGGGGGAGAGACCCAGTACTTC	CASSLASLAGPGGETQYF
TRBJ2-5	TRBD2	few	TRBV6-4	TGTGCCAGCAGTGGGACTAGCGGGAGTGGTGGTCAAGAGACCCAGTACTTC	CASSGTSGSGGQETQYF
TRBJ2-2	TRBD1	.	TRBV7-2	TGTGCCAGCAGAAGGACAGGGTTATTAGTTACCGGGGAGCTGTTTTTT	CASRRTGLLVTGELFF
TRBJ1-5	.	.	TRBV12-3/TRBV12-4	TGTGCCAGCAGACCAATGGGGGGAAATCAGCCCCAGCATTTT	CASRPMGGNQPQHF
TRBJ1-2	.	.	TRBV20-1	TGCAGTGCTGGAGACGCAGTAAACTATGGCTACACCTTC	CSAGDAVNYGYTF
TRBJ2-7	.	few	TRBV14	TGTGCCAGCAGCCAAGTTCAGTCCTACGAGCAGTACTTC	CASSQVQSYEQYF
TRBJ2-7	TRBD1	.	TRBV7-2	TGTGCCAGCAGCACAGGGGGCCGCTCCTACGAGCAGTACTTC	CASSTGGRSYEQYF
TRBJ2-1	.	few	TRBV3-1	TGTGCCAGCAGCCCGGACCTACTAGAAGATGAGCAGTTCTTC	CASSPDLLEDEQFF
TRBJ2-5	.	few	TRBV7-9	TGTGCCAGCAGCTTAGGGGACTGGTACCAAGAGACCCAGTACTTC	CASSLGDWYQETQYF
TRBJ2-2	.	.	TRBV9	TGTGCCAGCAGCCCCCGTAGTCCGAACACCGGGGAGCTGTTTTTT	CASSPRSPNTGELFF
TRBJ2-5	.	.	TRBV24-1	TGTGCCACCAGTGACGCGCTGGGGACCCAGTACTTC	CATSDALGTQYF
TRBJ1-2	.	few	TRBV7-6	TGTGCCAGCAGCAACCCGGGACGGAACTATGGCTACACCTTC	CASSNPGRNYGYTF